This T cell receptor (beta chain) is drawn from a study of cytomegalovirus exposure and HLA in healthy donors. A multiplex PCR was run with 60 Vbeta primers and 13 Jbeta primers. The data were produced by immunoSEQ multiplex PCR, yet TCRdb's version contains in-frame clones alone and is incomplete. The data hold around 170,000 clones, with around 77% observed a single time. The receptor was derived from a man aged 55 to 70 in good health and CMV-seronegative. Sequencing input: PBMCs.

CDR3: CASSLGQGLPNEKLFF. The CDR3, as DNA: TGTGCCAGCAGCCTAGGACAGGGATTACCTAATGAAAAACTGTTTTTT. J is TRBJ1-4 and V is TRBV7-9; 8 bases are shared with TRBD1. The CDR3 contains 16 residues. V gave up 5 bases and J gave up 3 bases; unmatched junction bases: 8. Germline V CDR1 and CDR2: SEHNR, FQNEAQ (reference sequence).